This entry features one T cell receptor (beta chain) sequence. Recovered participants had two consecutive negative NP/OP PCR tests, healthcare professional clearance, or symptom resolution. The sample belongs to a study of blood T cell repertoires in COVID-19. TCRdb's copy holds only in-frame clones and misses some; the assay was immunoSEQ multiplex PCR. The sample holds about 160,000 clones; roughly 88% are singletons and the top ten take 6.6%. The TCR sequence derives from a woman in her forties or fifties who had recovered from COVID-19. The material sequenced was PBMCs or T cells enriched from blood (not recorded which).

CDR3 sequence: CASSLRVGKTGNTIYF. The CDR3 bases are TGTGCCAGTAGTCTGAGGGTTGGGAAGACTGGAAACACCATATATTTT. V is TRBV19 and J is TRBJ1-3; D call uncertain. The V end was cut by 5 bases, the J end by 2 bases, with 16 bases between. Germline V gene sequence: CDR1 LNHDA, CDR2 SQIVND (reference sequence). The CDR3 has 16 amino acids.